This is a list of T cell receptor beta chains from one sample in a study of cytomegalovirus exposure and HLA in healthy donors. The table came from immunoSEQ multiplex PCR; TCRdb's copy has only in-frame clones and leaves some out. The table lists roughly 70,000 clones, about 80% of them singletons. Sample: PBMCs. Receptors were obtained from a man between 45 and 60 years old in good health and CMV-seronegative. Each CDR3 is given with its conserved first and last residue. Size is stated for part of the rows, as once, few or many counts, or as a class when the clone is expanded.

clone_size: NA; v_call: TRBV10-1; j_call: TRBJ2-3; cdr3_aa: CASSPGGTQYF
clone_size: few; v_call: TRBV28; j_call: TRBJ1-5; cdr3_aa: CASSKILSLTYNQPQHF
clone_size: NA; v_call: TRBV6-4; j_call: TRBJ1-1; cdr3_aa: CASRKEMNTEAFF
clone_size: NA; v_call: TRBV5-1; j_call: TRBJ2-5; cdr3_aa: CASSLGLAGEETQYF
clone_size: NA; v_call: TRBV5-8; j_call: TRBJ2-3; cdr3_aa: CASSSRRRPSTDTQYF
clone_size: NA; v_call: TRBV6-1; j_call: TRBJ1-1; cdr3_aa: CASSAGENTEAFF
clone_size: NA; v_call: TRBV5-4; j_call: TRBJ2-3; cdr3_aa: CASSFGGTTDTQYF
clone_size: NA; v_call: TRBV29-1; j_call: TRBJ2-7; cdr3_aa: CSVHLGNEQYF
clone_size: few; v_call: TRBV7-2; j_call: TRBJ2-7; cdr3_aa: CASSQIYEQYF
clone_size: NA; v_call: TRBV30; j_call: TRBJ2-2; cdr3_aa: CAWSVSRAAGELFF
clone_size: NA; v_call: TRBV27; j_call: TRBJ2-7; cdr3_aa: CASSLGYWAEQYF
clone_size: NA; v_call: TRBV28; j_call: TRBJ2-5; cdr3_aa: CASSGEEGGWETQYF
clone_size: NA; v_call: TRBV19; j_call: TRBJ2-1; cdr3_aa: CASRRASSGGADEQFF
clone_size: NA; v_call: TRBV10-3; j_call: TRBJ2-5; cdr3_aa: CATQGGQGEETQYF
clone_size: NA; v_call: TRBV14; j_call: TRBJ2-4; cdr3_aa: CASSRGQFLAKNIQYF
clone_size: NA; v_call: TRBV19; j_call: TRBJ1-1; cdr3_aa: CASSNGRDTEAFF
clone_size: NA; v_call: TRBV2; j_call: TRBJ1-4; cdr3_aa: CASRPGGTGNEKLFF
clone_size: NA; v_call: TRBV6-1; j_call: TRBJ2-7; cdr3_aa: CASSPAYEQYF
clone_size: NA; v_call: TRBV19; j_call: TRBJ2-2; cdr3_aa: CASSWGLANGELFF
clone_size: NA; v_call: TRBV15; j_call: TRBJ1-5; cdr3_aa: CATSGANQPQHF
clone_size: few; v_call: TRBV7-3; j_call: TRBJ2-7; cdr3_aa: CASSPAGGPLYEQYF
clone_size: NA; v_call: TRBV7-9; j_call: TRBJ2-7; cdr3_aa: CASSSGTGVKYEQYF
clone_size: NA; v_call: TRBV6-5; j_call: TRBJ1-1; cdr3_aa: CASSYGRTQEAFF
clone_size: NA; v_call: TRBV28; j_call: TRBJ2-7; cdr3_aa: CASRPGQAPQYF
clone_size: NA; v_call: TRBV28; j_call: TRBJ2-6; cdr3_aa: CASTQTGRRSGANVLTF
clone_size: once; v_call: TRBV5-1; j_call: TRBJ2-7; cdr3_aa: CASRALGSHEQYF
clone_size: NA; v_call: TRBV29-1; j_call: TRBJ1-1; cdr3_aa: CSVWAWNTEAFF
clone_size: few; v_call: TRBV10-3; j_call: TRBJ2-1; cdr3_aa: CATWTSGLESNEQFF
clone_size: NA; v_call: TRBV7-9; j_call: TRBJ1-1; cdr3_aa: CASRTTDSRTEAFF
clone_size: NA; v_call: TRBV4-3; j_call: TRBJ2-7; cdr3_aa: CASSHGLAASYEQYF
clone_size: NA; v_call: TRBV7-3; j_call: TRBJ2-3; cdr3_aa: CASSLMASTDTQYF